Each of the 27 T cell receptor beta chains below was sequenced from the same sample in a study of cytomegalovirus exposure and HLA in healthy donors. In the PCR, 60 Vbeta and 13 Jbeta primers were used. Only in-frame clones appear in the TCRdb table, and some are missing; sequencing was by immunoSEQ multiplex PCR. Here the sample spans some 130,000 clones, around four fifths being singletons. The sequenced material came from PBMCs. Receptor source: a man aged 25-45 years in good health.

This clone appeared a single time. CDR3 in amino acids: CASVRGARIAETQYF. In DNA, the CDR3 is TGTGCCAGCGTTCGCGGTGCCAGAATCGCAGAGACCCAGTACTTC. The chain couples TRBV6-4 to TRBJ2-5; D ambiguous. The germline V gene encodes CDR1 MRHNA and CDR2 SNTAGT. The CDR3 contains 15 residues. Trimming took off 8 bases at V and 4 bases at J, with 20 bases between the two ends.

This clone was found once. The rearrangement uses TRBV14 and TRBJ2-3; D is uncertain. The CDR3 loop spans 15 amino acids. The V gene's germline CDR1 is SGHDN and CDR2 FVKESK. Trimming left V 0 bases short and J 2 bases short, with 9 bases between. For the CDR3, the DNA is TGTGCCAGCAGCCAAGAATTGATACTCACAGATACGCAGTATTTT. Translating gives CASSQELILTDTQYF.

This clone was seen a few times. The chain employs TRBV5-4 and TRBJ2-7, with 8 bases fitting TRBD2. This CDR3 has 19 amino acids. The junction had 19 bases not matched to a gene; V was cut back by 5 bases and J by 0 bases. Germline V CDR1 and CDR2: SGHNT, YYREEE (reference sequence). The CDR3 DNA reads TGTGCCAGCAGGGGATCTTTCTCTCACGGGAGGGAACACTCCTACGAGCAGTACTTC. This codes for CASRGSFSHGREHSYEQYF.

DNA for the CDR3: TGCAGCGTCGTACGACAGGGAAACTATGGCTACACCTTC. This gives the protein CSVVRQGNYGYTF. This rearrangement joins TRBV29-1 to TRBJ1-2, with 7 bases that match TRBD1. The V gene's germline CDR1 is SQVTM and CDR2 ANQGSEA. The V segment lost 6 bases and the J segment 2 bases; nucleotides outside the gene matches: 6. This CDR3 is built from 13 residues.

V usage is TRBV7-2 and J usage is TRBJ2-2, with TRBD2 matching over 9 bases. The CDR3 contains 16 residues. Germline CDR1 reads SGHTA; CDR2 reads FQGNSA. Germline trimming cut 5 bases from V and 7 bases from J; bases unmatched to any gene: 11. The CDR3 loop reads CASSGAGTSSVGELFF. The CDR3 DNA sequence: TGTGCCAGCAGCGGGGCCGGGACTAGCTCGGTCGGGGAGCTGTTTTTT.

In regard to this clone: A read error may account for a junction end that differs from germline. The chain's CDR3 is CASSGQGSGANVLTF. The CDR3 DNA reads TGTGCTAGCAGTGGACAGGGCTCTGGGGCCAACGTCCTGACTTTC. The rearrangement uses TRBV7-7 and TRBJ2-6; 8 nucleotides agree with TRBD1. The CDR3 runs 15 residues. Germline V CDR1 and CDR2: SSHAT, FNYEAQ (reference sequence).

This clone was seen more than once but under ten times. The gene calls are TRBV2 and TRBJ2-5, with D possibly matching TRBD1 (5 bases). The CDR3 is 16 amino acids. In germline, CDR1 is SNHLY, CDR2 FYNNEI. Trimming cost V 0 bases and J 3 bases, with 14 bases left between them. CDR3 coding DNA: TGTGCCAGCAGTGAAGCCCAGGGTCGGAAGGAAGAGACCCAGTACTTC. Translated: CASSEAQGRKEETQYF.

J is TRBJ1-1 and V is TRBV28; D might be TRBD1 (6 bases). V was trimmed by 6 bases and J by 0 bases, leaving 14 bases between them. Germline loops: CDR1 MDHEN, CDR2 SYDVKM. There are 15 residues in the CDR3. This chain's CDR3 is CASSPPDRVNTEAFF. CDR3 DNA: TGTGCCAGCAGCCCACCGGACAGAGTGAACACTGAAGCTTTCTTT.

The chain carries TRBV7-6 and TRBJ2-7; 7 nucleotides match TRBD2. Unmatched junction bases numbered 4, after V lost 8 bases and J lost 6 bases. The CDR3 length is 11 residues. Germline lookup yields CDR1 SGHVS and CDR2 FNYEAQ. The chain's CDR3 is CASGGGGEQYF. CDR3 bases: TGTGCCAGCGGCGGGGGAGGCGAGCAGTACTTC.

This chain uses TRBV5-1 with TRBJ1-2; maybe TRBD1 (6 bases). Trimming shortened V by 0 bases and J by 10 bases, and 13 bases separated the two germline ends. Germline CDR1 is SGHRS and CDR2 is YFSETQ. The CDR3 length is 13 residues. CDR3 protein: CASSLAAGAHYTF. DNA of the CDR3: TGCGCCAGCAGCTTGGCCGCGGGGGCCCACTACACCTTC.

This clone was observed a single time. The chain combines TRBV5-4 with TRBJ2-7; weak D call: TRBD1 (5 bases). V lost 2 bases and J 6 bases, leaving 12 bases between the germline ends. CDR1 SGHNT and CDR2 YYREEE come from the germline V gene (reference sequence). This CDR3 is 13 amino acids long. The DNA of the CDR3 is TGTGCCAGCAGCTTAGGGGTCGGCAGCGAGCAGTACTTC. It yields the protein CASSLGVGSEQYF. Drawing the rest from reference TRBV5-4 and TRBJ2-7, the complete variable domain is ETGVTQSPTHLIKTRGQQVTLRCSSQSGHNTVSWYQQALGQGPQFIFQYYREEENGRGNFPPRFSGLQFPNYSSELNVNALELDDSALYLCASSLGVGSEQYFGPGTRLTVT.

In this sample, this clone turned up a few times. The rearrangement links TRBV28 to TRBJ2-7; TRBD1 agrees at 9 bases. V trimming: 8 bases; J trimming: 3 bases; junction bases outside the gene matches: 11. The germline V gene has CDR1 MDHEN and CDR2 SYDVKM. The CDR3 runs to 15 residues. The CDR3 sequence is CASSIPGQGVYEQYF. The CDR3 DNA reads TGTGCCAGCTCTATCCCGGGACAGGGCGTCTACGAGCAGTACTTC.

V usage is TRBV9 and J usage is TRBJ2-3, with D tentatively TRBD1 (6 bases). Looked up from germline, CDR1 is SGDLS and CDR2 is YYNGEE. The CDR3 sequence is 16 residues long. With 0 bases removed from V and 0 bases from J, the gap between germline ends came to 11 bases. CDR3 residues: CASSVGGGTSTDTQYF. The CDR3 nucleotides read TGTGCCAGCAGCGTAGGGGGTGGGACAAGCACAGATACGCAGTATTTT.

The genes are TRBV9 and TRBJ2-6; possible D gene TRBD2, 7 bases. Germline V gene sequence: CDR1 SGDLS, CDR2 YYNGEE. V gave up 0 bases and J gave up 11 bases, with 15 bases separating them. CDR3 length: 15 amino acids. The CDR3, as DNA: TGTGCCAGCAGCGTAGAGGGGGGGTTACCCTACGTCCTGACTTTC. Its translation is CASSVEGGLPYVLTF.

V gene TRBV19 combines with J gene TRBJ2-1; D is ambiguous. The CDR3 spans 13 residues. With 5 bases removed from V and 0 bases from J, the gap between germline ends came to 5 bases. The germline CDR1 and CDR2 sequences are LNHDA and SQIVND (reference sequence). Here the CDR3 reads CASSSISYNEQFF. In nucleotides, the CDR3 is TGTGCCAGTAGTTCAATCTCCTACAATGAGCAGTTCTTC.

This clone was observed once. The chain is built from TRBV2 and TRBJ1-5, with a weak D call TRBD1 (5 bases). This CDR3 contains 14 residues. V shed 6 bases and J shed 6 bases, with 15 bases lying between them. Germline assignment: CDR1 SNHLY and CDR2 FYNNEI. The CDR3, as DNA: TGTGCCAGCAGGGGGGGTGGAGGGTCTCAGCCCCAGCATTTT. Translating it yields CASRGGGGSQPQHF.

CDR3 sequence reads: CASSLREQYF. The CDR3 DNA reads as TGTGCCAGCAGCTTGCGTGAGCAGTACTTC. The J gene is TRBJ2-5, the V gene TRBV5-5, with D uncertain. CDR1 is SGHKS, CDR2 YYEKEE, per germline (reference sequence). The CDR3 runs to 10 residues. Trimming stripped 1 base from V and 11 bases from J, with 6 bases between.

This clone was recorded only once. At one end, the junction sequence differs from germline, possibly due to a read error. The chain combines TRBV14 with TRBJ2-1; 9 bases line up with TRBD2. The CDR3 length is 16 residues. The V gene's germline CDR1 is SGHDN and CDR2 FVKESK. The CDR3 DNA follows: TGTGCCAGCACCCAAGGGGGCGGGAGGGCGTACAATGAGCAGTTCTTC. Translated, it gives CASTQGGGRAYNEQFF. The entire variable domain, with the rest obtained from reference TRBV14 and TRBJ2-1, is as follows: EAGVTQFPSHSVIEKGQTVTLRCDPISGHDNLYWYRRVMGKEIKFLLHFVKESKQDESGMPNNRFLAERTGGTYSTLKVQPAELEDSGVYFCASTQGGGRAYNEQFFGPGTRLTVL.

This clone was found once. V usage is TRBV25-1 and J usage is TRBJ1-6; TRBD1 is a possible D gene (6 bases). The CDR3 spans 17 residues. V lost 1 base and J lost 8, with 18 bases in between. Germline CDR1 and CDR2: MGHDK and SYGVNS. The CDR3 region has the DNA TGTGCCAGCAGTGAATTCCCGGACAGTAGGCCGGATTCACCCCTCCACTTT. It yields the protein CASSEFPDSRPDSPLHF.

The gene calls are TRBV28 and TRBJ2-5; the D is unclear. The CDR3 covers 12 residues. Germline V CDR1 and CDR2: MDHEN, SYDVKM. V lost 2 bases to trimming and J lost 3 bases, with 4 bases between them. CDR3 sequence reads: CASSLLKETQYF. The CDR3 DNA reads as TGTGCCAGCAGTTTACTAAAAGAGACCCAGTACTTC.

Only a few counts were recorded for this clone. This rearrangement joins TRBV6-4 to TRBJ2-1; no definite D call. This CDR3 comprises 13 residues. Germline V gene lookup returns CDR1 MRHNA and CDR2 SNTAGT. With 0 bases removed from V and 4 bases from J, the gap between germline ends came to 4 bases. The CDR3 DNA reads as TGTGCCAGCAGTGACTCGGAGTACAATGAGCAGTTCTTC. Its protein is CASSDSEYNEQFF.

The chain carries TRBV19 and TRBJ1-4; possibly TRBD1 for D (6 bases). Trimming took 6 bases from V and 8 from J, leaving 13 bases between them. Germline V gene data show CDR1 as LNHDA and CDR2 as SQIVND (reference sequence). The CDR3 runs to 13 residues. The DNA for the CDR3 is TGTGCCAGTAGGGCCCTCCAGGGGGAAAAACTGTTTTTT. Protein: CASRALQGEKLFF.

This clone appeared once. The chain recombines TRBV7-9 with TRBJ1-4; D perhaps matches TRBD1 (5 bases). The V end was cut by 1 base, the J end by 3 bases, with 9 bases between. CDR3 size: 15 residues. Germline V lookup: CDR1 SEHNR, CDR2 FQNEAQ (reference sequence). The CDR3 protein is CASSLVTTANEKLFF. In nucleotides, the CDR3 is TGTGCCAGCAGCTTAGTCACGACAGCTAATGAAAAACTGTTTTTT.

The chain joins TRBV7-8 to TRBJ2-5, with D uncertain. The germline V gene has CDR1 SGHVS and CDR2 FQNEAQ. The V gene lost 7 bases and the J gene lost 4 bases, with 13 bases spanning the gap. CDR3 length: 13 amino acids. In DNA form, the CDR3 reads TGTGCCAGCACCCTGAGGCGGTTAGAGACCCAGTACTTC. Translated, it gives CASTLRRLETQYF.

V and J are TRBV11-2 and TRBJ2-1; 10 bases agree with TRBD2. The germline gives CDR1 SGHAT, CDR2 FQNNGV. V was clipped by 2 bases and J by 2 bases; unmatched bases: 3. The CDR3 sequence is 16 residues long. This CDR3 reads CASSLLAGVAYNEQFF. The CDR3 DNA reads as TGTGCCAGCAGCTTACTAGCGGGAGTAGCCTACAATGAGCAGTTCTTC.

This rearrangement joins TRBV2 to TRBJ2-1, with a tentative D call TRBD2 (6 bases). Germline V gene lookup returns CDR1 SNHLY and CDR2 FYNNEI. Trimming shortened V by 7 bases and J by 0 bases, and 13 bases separated the two germline ends. CDR3 length equals 15 residues. The CDR3 DNA sequence: TGTGCCAGCAAGGCTAGCGAGAGCTCCTACAATGAGCAGTTCTTC. Translation: CASKASESSYNEQFF.

This clone has only a few counts. V gene TRBV19 combines with J gene TRBJ1-4; 8 nucleotides align to TRBD1. The V and J ends lost 5 bases and 16 bases, in that order; junction bases with no gene match: 9. The CDR3 has 12 amino acids. Germline CDR1 reads LNHDA; CDR2 reads SQIVND (reference sequence). In DNA form, the CDR3 reads TGTGCCAGTAGTCCCTCCGGGACAGGTGCGTTTTTT. Residues: CASSPSGTGAFF.